The 3 T cell receptor beta chains listed next were all sequenced from one sample in a study of graft-versus-host responses after intestinal transplantation. Profiling relied on immunoSEQ multiplex PCR, and the TCRdb table lists in-frame clones only, not all of them. The table shows about 47,000 clones, with 90% to 95% occurring only once. The sequences come from PBMCs, collected around 820 days after a first intestinal transplant, on the day of a second. The receptors stem from a human patient who received an intestinal transplant, so some T cells may come from the graft donor.

The chain joins TRBV7-9 to TRBJ2-7; unclear D gene. CDR3 length: 11 amino acids. V was cut by 4 bases and J by 6 bases, with 7 bases left in between. The germline V gene has CDR1 SEHNR and CDR2 FQNEAQ (reference sequence). This CDR3 is CASSSSPEQYF. The DNA of the CDR3 is TGTGCCAGCAGCTCCTCACCCGAGCAGTACTTC.

This clone was seen only once. This chain links TRBV5-1 with TRBJ2-1; a possible D gene is TRBD2 (6 bases). Trimming shortened V by 6 bases and J by 6 bases, and 22 bases separated the two germline ends. The germline gives CDR1 SGHRS, CDR2 YFSETQ. The CDR3 contains 16 residues. CDR3 DNA sequence: TGCGCCAGCACCGGGGGAACCGGCGCCGCCGGCAATGAGCAGTTCTTC. Its translation: CASTGGTGAAGNEQFF.

CDR3 region: CASSLGPGKSSYEQYF. DNA of the CDR3: TGTGCCAGCAGTTTAGGGCCAGGGAAGAGCTCCTACGAGCAGTACTTC. The J gene is TRBJ2-7, the V gene TRBV27; maybe TRBD1 (5 bases). V lost 2 bases to trimming and J lost 0 bases, with 14 bases between them. This CDR3 is built from 16 residues. Germline V gene sequence: CDR1 MNHEY, CDR2 SMNVEV (reference sequence).